This is a list of T cell receptor beta chains from one sample in a study of T cell changes during pregnancy in multiple sclerosis. Repertoires were generated with immunoSEQ multiplex PCR, while TCRdb's copy carries only in-frame clones and drops some. The sample lists over 70,000 clones; 85% to 95% were seen once. Sample: peripheral blood, taken in the third trimester of pregnancy. These receptors were taken from a female donor with multiple sclerosis, enrolled in a pregnancy study. The CDR3 runs from the conserved cysteine through the conserved F or W. A D gene is named only where the DNA matches it firmly. Only part of the rows carry a size: once, few, many, or a class if the clone is expanded.

D	V	size	J	CDR3	DNA
.	TRBV28	.	TRBJ1-1	CASSPHRARTEAFF	TGTGCCAGCAGTCCCCACAGGGCCAGAACTGAAGCTTTCTTT
.	TRBV11-1	.	TRBJ2-2	CASSYERNTGELFF	TGTGCCAGCAGCTATGAGCGTAACACCGGGGAGCTGTTTTTT
.	TRBV30	.	TRBJ2-1	CACLRGGANNEQFF	TGTGCCTGTCTCAGGGGAGGGGCGAACAATGAGCAGTTCTTC
TRBD1	TRBV7-9	.	TRBJ1-2	CASSLGQLYGYTF	TGTGCCAGCAGCCTGGGACAGCTCTATGGCTACACCTTC
.	TRBV5-6	.	TRBJ1-5	CASSLSTAYSNQPQHF	TGTGCCAGCAGCTTGTCGACAGCTTATAGCAATCAGCCCCAGCATTTT
TRBD2	TRBV7-9	.	TRBJ2-3	CASSSPWVAGATTDTQYF	TGTGCCAGCAGCTCCCCATGGGTAGCGGGAGCTACCACAGATACGCAGTATTTT
TRBD2	TRBV11-2	.	TRBJ2-5	CASSLGLARETQYF	TGTGCCAGCAGCTTAGGACTAGCGAGAGAGACCCAGTACTTC
TRBD1	TRBV11-2	.	TRBJ2-7	CASSLGTGASYEQYF	TGTGCCAGCAGCTTGGGGACAGGGGCCTCCTACGAGCAGTACTTC
.	TRBV7-9	.	TRBJ2-5	CASSLDDTHTETQYF	TGTGCCAGCAGCTTAGACGACACCCACACGGAGACCCAGTACTTC
TRBD2	TRBV19	.	TRBJ2-7	CASRTGEGTYEQYF	TGTGCCAGTAGGACCGGGGAGGGAACCTACGAGCAGTACTTC
.	TRBV4-1	.	TRBJ2-3	CASSQAVGVTDTQYF	TGCGCCAGCAGCCAGGCTGTCGGGGTAACAGATACGCAGTATTTT
TRBD1	TRBV5-4	.	TRBJ2-5	CASNRGAQETQYF	TGTGCCAGCAACAGGGGGGCGCAAGAGACCCAGTACTTC
TRBD2	TRBV9	.	TRBJ2-2	CASSVGPTSGGSGELFF	TGTGCCAGCAGCGTAGGCCCCACCAGCGGGGGAAGCGGGGAGCTGTTTTTT
.	TRBV7-3	few	TRBJ2-5	CASSLRQQETQYF	TGTGCCAGCAGCTTAAGACAGCAAGAGACCCAGTACTTC
TRBD1	TRBV27	.	TRBJ1-1	CASSPTFTGTVGTEAFF	TGTGCCAGCAGTCCCACATTTACCGGGACAGTCGGCACTGAAGCTTTCTTT
.	TRBV5-1	.	TRBJ1-4	CASSAGATNEKLFF	TGCGCCAGCAGCGCAGGGGCAACTAATGAAAAACTGTTTTTT
.	TRBV19	.	TRBJ2-5	CASSSTPTGVQETQYF	TGTGCCAGTAGTAGCACCCCGACAGGCGTTCAAGAGACCCAGTACTTC
TRBD2	TRBV5-1	.	TRBJ2-7	CASSWLAGHSYEQYF	TGCGCCAGCAGCTGGCTAGCGGGTCACTCCTACGAGCAGTACTTC
TRBD1	TRBV6-1	.	TRBJ2-2	CASSRTGRTGELFF	TGTGCCAGCAGTCGGACAGGGAGGACCGGGGAGCTGTTTTTT
TRBD2	TRBV7-9	.	TRBJ2-7	CASSLDWGGRAIYEQYF	TGTGCCAGCAGCTTAGACTGGGGGGGGAGGGCCATATACGAGCAGTACTTC
.	TRBV27	.	TRBJ1-2	CASSLRGINYGYTF	TGTGCCAGCAGCTTACGAGGGATAAACTATGGCTACACCTTC
.	TRBV10-1	.	TRBJ1-5	CASSEREVNQPQHF	TGCGCCAGCAGTGAAAGAGAGGTCAATCAGCCCCAGCATTTT
.	TRBV7-2	.	TRBJ2-2	CASSLAGVTGELFF	TGTGCCAGCAGCTTAGCGGGAGTAACCGGGGAGCTGTTTTTT
.	TRBV7-2	.	TRBJ2-1	CASSPSWEQFF	TGTGCCAGCAGCCCAAGCTGGGAGCAGTTCTTC
TRBD1	TRBV25-1	.	TRBJ2-7	CASSPDRVPYEQYF	TGTGCCAGCAGCCCCGACAGGGTACCCTACGAGCAGTACTTC
TRBD2	TRBV19	once	TRBJ2-2	CASRDRTSYGELFF	TGTGCCAGTAGGGACCGGACTAGCTACGGGGAGCTGTTTTTT
.	TRBV5-5	.	TRBJ1-2	CASSLTVANYGYTF	TGTGCCAGCAGCTTGACAGTCGCTAACTATGGCTACACCTTC
TRBD1	TRBV15	.	TRBJ1-4	CATSRAFDRGEKLFF	TGTGCCACCAGCAGAGCCTTTGACAGGGGCGAAAAACTGTTTTTT
.	TRBV7-2	.	TRBJ2-7	CASSLSRLAGSYEQYF	TGTGCCAGCAGCTTAAGTCGGCTAGCAGGCTCCTACGAGCAGTACTTC
.	TRBV21-1	.	TRBJ2-3	CASSNAGQGSTDTQYF	TGTGCCAGCAGCAACGCGGGACAGGGAAGCACAGATACGCAGTATTTT
.	TRBV19	once	TRBJ1-5	CASSPRAGDSNQPQHF	TGTGCCAGTAGTCCCCGGGCAGGGGATAGCAATCAGCCCCAGCATTTT
TRBD2	TRBV28	.	TRBJ2-2	CASRWGGLAGQNYNTGELFF	TGTGCCAGCAGATGGGGGGGACTAGCGGGCCAAAATTATAACACCGGGGAGCTGTTTTTT
TRBD2	TRBV4-1	.	TRBJ2-2	CASSQLGRERGGELFF	TGCGCCAGCAGCCAATTGGGACGGGAGCGGGGCGGGGAGCTGTTTTTT
TRBD2	TRBV7-9	.	TRBJ2-3	CASSPLGTTGTDTQYF	TGTGCCAGCAGCCCTCTTGGGACTACAGGCACAGATACGCAGTATTTT
.	TRBV15	.	TRBJ1-1	CATSAGGWPDGTEAFF	TGTGCCACCAGCGCTGGAGGCTGGCCGGATGGCACTGAAGCTTTCTTT
.	TRBV28	few	TRBJ1-5	CASSAGGNQPQHF	TGTGCCAGCAGTGCAGGGGGCAATCAGCCCCAGCATTTT
.	TRBV9	.	TRBJ1-1	CASSVTGNTEAFF	TGTGCCAGCAGCGTGACTGGGAACACTGAAGCTTTCTTT
TRBD1	TRBV30	.	TRBJ1-2	CAWSVDSTGGSYGYTF	TGTGCCTGGAGTGTTGATTCGACAGGGGGTAGCTATGGCTACACCTTC
TRBD1	TRBV11-2	.	TRBJ2-5	CASSLRTGGETQYF	TGTGCCAGCAGTCTTCGGACAGGGGGAGAGACCCAGTACTTC
TRBD2	TRBV5-1	.	TRBJ2-1	CASRASGIYNEQFF	TGCGCCAGCAGGGCCAGCGGGATATACAATGAGCAGTTCTTC
.	TRBV4-1	.	TRBJ2-7	CASSQDRSSFNEQYF	TGCGCCAGCAGCCAAGATCGGAGTAGCTTCAACGAGCAGTACTTC
.	TRBV27	.	TRBJ1-4	CASSLFRRGVEKLFF	TGTGCCAGCAGTTTATTCCGGCGCGGAGTCGAAAAACTGTTTTTT
.	TRBV5-5	.	TRBJ1-1	CASSEKIWQGGTEAFF	TGTGCCAGCAGCGAGAAAATTTGGCAGGGAGGCACTGAAGCTTTCTTT
.	TRBV18	.	TRBJ2-7	CASSPGGTGIPSYEQYF	TGTGCCAGCTCCCCCGGAGGAACAGGGATCCCCTCCTACGAGCAGTACTTC
TRBD1	TRBV5-1	.	TRBJ1-2	CASSLGGQGVQGYTF	TGCGCCAGCAGCTTGGGGGGACAGGGAGTACAGGGCTACACCTTC
TRBD1	TRBV9	.	TRBJ2-3	CASSLRQGRTQYF	TGTGCCAGCAGCCTCCGACAGGGGCGGACGCAGTATTTT
.	TRBV5-6	.	TRBJ2-6	CASSSQGEGYSGANVLTF	TGTGCCAGCAGCTCACAGGGGGAGGGTTACTCTGGGGCCAACGTCCTGACTTTC
TRBD1	TRBV5-1	.	TRBJ1-2	CASSLGGQGNGYTF	TGCGCCAGCAGCTTGGGGGGACAGGGAAATGGCTACACCTTC
.	TRBV28	.	TRBJ2-2	CASSLGQVLFTGELFF	TGTGCCAGCAGTTTAGGTCAGGTCCTATTCACCGGGGAGCTGTTTTTT
.	TRBV7-9	.	TRBJ2-7	CASSLLGLSYEQYF	TGTGCCAGCAGCTTATTGGGACTTTCCTACGAGCAGTACTTC
TRBD2	TRBV6-4	.	TRBJ2-1	CASSHTGGTSIYNEQFF	TGTGCCAGCAGTCACACAGGCGGGACTAGCATCTACAATGAGCAGTTCTTC
TRBD1	TRBV6-5	.	TRBJ1-1	CASSYDRGNTEAFF	TGTGCCAGCAGTTACGACAGGGGGAACACTGAAGCTTTCTTT
TRBD2	TRBV10-2	.	TRBJ2-2	CASSEFVTSGTGELFF	TGCGCCAGCAGTGAATTTGTGACTAGCGGGACCGGGGAGCTGTTTTTT
.	TRBV6-5	.	TRBJ1-1	CASMLQLNTEAFF	TGTGCCAGCATGTTACAACTGAACACTGAAGCTTTCTTT
.	TRBV6-1	.	TRBJ2-7	CASSEGQGYYEQYF	TGTGCCAGCAGTGAAGGCCAGGGTTACTACGAGCAGTACTTC
TRBD1	TRBV27	.	TRBJ2-3	CASSSRDRGAAVQYF	TGTGCCAGCAGTTCCCGGGACAGGGGGGCCGCGGTGCAGTATTTT
.	TRBV28	.	TRBJ2-7	CASSADRWSPYEQYF	TGTGCCAGCAGTGCTGACCGGTGGAGCCCCTACGAGCAGTACTTC
.	TRBV27	.	TRBJ2-2	CASSFGSRELFF	TGTGCCAGCAGTTTCGGTTCTAGGGAGCTGTTTTTT
.	TRBV7-9	.	TRBJ2-1	CASSAGGANEQFF	TGTGCCAGCAGCGCCGGGGGAGCCAATGAGCAGTTCTTC